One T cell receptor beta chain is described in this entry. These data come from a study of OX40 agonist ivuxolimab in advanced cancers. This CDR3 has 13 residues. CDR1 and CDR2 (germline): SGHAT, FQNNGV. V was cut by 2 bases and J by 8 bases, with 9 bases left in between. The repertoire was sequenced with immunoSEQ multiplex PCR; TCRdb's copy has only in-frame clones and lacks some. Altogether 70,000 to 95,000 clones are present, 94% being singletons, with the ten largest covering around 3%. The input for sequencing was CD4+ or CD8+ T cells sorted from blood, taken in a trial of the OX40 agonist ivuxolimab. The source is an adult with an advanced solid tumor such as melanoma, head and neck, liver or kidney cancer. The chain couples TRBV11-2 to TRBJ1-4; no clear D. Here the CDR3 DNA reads TGTGCCAGCAGCTTACTTTCACGGGAAAAACTGTTTTTT. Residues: CASSLLSREKLFF.